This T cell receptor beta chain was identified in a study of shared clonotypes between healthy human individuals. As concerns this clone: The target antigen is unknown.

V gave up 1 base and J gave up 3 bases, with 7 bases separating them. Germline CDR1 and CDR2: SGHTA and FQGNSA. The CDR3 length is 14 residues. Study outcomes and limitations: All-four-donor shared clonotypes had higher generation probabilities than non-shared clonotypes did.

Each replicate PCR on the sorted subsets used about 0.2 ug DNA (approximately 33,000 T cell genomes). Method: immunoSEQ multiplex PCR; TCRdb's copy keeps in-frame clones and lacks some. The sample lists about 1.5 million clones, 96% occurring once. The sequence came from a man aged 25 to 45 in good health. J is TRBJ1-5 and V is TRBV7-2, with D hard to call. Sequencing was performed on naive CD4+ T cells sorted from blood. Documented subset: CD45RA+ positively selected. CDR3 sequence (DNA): TGTGCCAGCAGCTTAGTCAGTAACAATCAGCCCCAGCATTTT. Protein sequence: CASSLVSNNQPQHF.